These 18 T cell receptor beta chains were sequenced from one sample in a study of T cell responses to AZD1222 COVID-19 vaccine. The method was immunoSEQ multiplex PCR; TCRdb's version includes in-frame clones alone and lacks a portion of them. The table lists 55,000 to 85,000 clones, roughly 84% of them singletons. Source: peripheral blood, taken on day 0 of AZD1222 vaccination. All receptors derive from an adult in good health.

The CDR3 coding sequence is TGTGCCAGCAGACGGCTGACAGGGGGCGCTGAGACCCAGTACTTC. It specifies CASRRLTGGAETQYF. This chain uses TRBV27 with TRBJ2-5, with 10 positions matching TRBD1. V was pared by 6 bases and J by 5 bases, with 9 bases of the junction left unmatched. Germline V gives CDR1 MNHEY, CDR2 SMNVEV (reference sequence). The CDR3 has 15 amino acids.

This chain uses TRBV7-2 with TRBJ1-2; the D is unclear. V lost 5 bases, J lost 0 bases, and 10 bases lay in between. CDR1 is SGHTA, CDR2 FQGNSA, per germline. CDR3 length: 14 amino acids. The CDR3 sequence is CASSPQLTNYGYTF. The CDR3 DNA is TGTGCCAGCAGCCCACAACTGACTAACTATGGCTACACCTTC.

V gene TRBV7-3 combines with J gene TRBJ1-6, with D hard to call. Germline CDR1 is SGHTA and CDR2 is FQGTGA. This CDR3 has 13 amino acids. The V end lost 5 bases, the J end lost 4 bases, and 6 bases lay between the germline ends. In nucleotides, the CDR3 is TGTGCCAGCAGCAAAGGGTATAATTCACCCCTCCACTTT. Its translation is CASSKGYNSPLHF.

V and J are TRBV6-5 and TRBJ2-7; possibly TRBD1 or TRBD2 for D (5 bases each). The CDR3 covers 15 residues. Germline V lookup: CDR1 MNHEY, CDR2 SVGAGI. V was trimmed by 3 bases and J by 2 bases, leaving 14 bases between them. CDR3 loop: CASSYKRDGAYEQYF. For the CDR3, the DNA is TGTGCCAGCAGTTATAAGAGGGACGGAGCCTACGAGCAGTACTTC.

The chain links TRBV7-2 to TRBJ1-6, with D possibly matching TRBD1 (6 bases). Trimming left V 5 bases short and J 6 bases short, with 14 bases between. This CDR3 spans 15 amino acids. CDR1 SGHTA and CDR2 FQGNSA come from the germline V gene. The CDR3 bases are TGTGCCAGCAGCGTAGGACAGTGGAGTAATTCACCCCTCCACTTT. Amino acid sequence: CASSVGQWSNSPLHF.

The chain combines TRBV5-5 with TRBJ2-4; TRBD2 is a possible D gene (8 bases). CDR1 and CDR2 (germline): SGHKS, YYEKEE (reference sequence). V lost 4 bases and J 7 bases, leaving 15 bases between the germline ends. The CDR3 sequence is 14 residues long. The CDR3 coding sequence is TGTGCCAGCAGCCAGGGGGGCGGGGGGAACATTCAGTACTTC. Its protein is CASSQGGGGNIQYF.

The V gene is TRBV5-6, the J gene TRBJ1-2; D uncertain. This CDR3 has 13 residues. The V gene lost 1 base and the J gene lost 4 bases, with 8 bases spanning the gap. Germline V gene lookup returns CDR1 SGHDT and CDR2 YYEEEE. DNA for the CDR3: TGTGCCAGCAGCTTGTATAGGTCCTATGGCTACACCTTC. Its protein product is CASSLYRSYGYTF.

The chain is built from TRBV29-1 and TRBJ2-5, with a tentative D call TRBD2 (6 bases). V was clipped by 8 bases and J by 2 bases, with 12 bases between them. This CDR3 has 12 amino acids. The germline gives CDR1 SQVTM, CDR2 ANQGSEA. DNA of the CDR3: TGCAGCTTCCGGGGGACTCAAGAGACCCAGTACTTC. Translated, it gives CSFRGTQETQYF. Variable domain in full (rest from reference TRBV29-1 and TRBJ2-5): SAVISQKPSRDICQRGTSLTIQCQVDSQVTMMFWYRQQPGQSLTLIATANQGSEATYESGFVIDKFPISRPNLTFSTLTVSNMSPEDSSIYLCSFRGTQETQYFGPGTRLLVL.

The CDR3 DNA reads as TGTGCCAGCAGCCAGACAGGGGGCGAAGCTGGCTACACCTTC. It codes for CASSQTGGEAGYTF. The V call is TRBV7-8, the J call TRBJ1-2, with 10 bases aligning to TRBD1. Looked up from germline, CDR1 is SGHVS and CDR2 is FQNEAQ. V lost 5 bases to trimming and J lost 7 bases; unmatched junction nucleotides: 7. The CDR3 totals 14 residues.

The chain employs TRBV7-6 and TRBJ1-1, with D unclear. CDR3 length equals 15 residues. V was trimmed by 1 base and J by 2 bases, leaving 11 bases between them. Germline V gene sequence: CDR1 SGHVS, CDR2 FNYEAQ. The CDR3 DNA follows: TGTGCCAGCAGCTTAGAGGGCAGCTTCAACACTGAAGCTTTCTTT. Encoded protein: CASSLEGSFNTEAFF. The full variable domain, completed using reference TRBV7-6 and TRBJ1-1, is GAGVSQSPRYKVTKRGQDVALRCDPISGHVSLYWYRQALGQGPEFLTYFNYEAQQDKSGLPNDRFSAERPEGSISTLTIQRTEQRDSAMYRCASSLEGSFNTEAFFGQGTRLTVV.

This clone was detected once. The chain employs TRBV6-4 and TRBJ1-1, with a tentative D call TRBD1 (5 bases). Deletions cut 5 bases from V and 5 bases from J, with 12 bases between. CDR1 is MRHNA and CDR2 is SNTAGT in the germline V gene. There are 13 residues in the CDR3. CDR3 region: CASSLEQDTEAFF. The CDR3 DNA sequence: TGTGCCAGCAGTTTGGAACAGGATACTGAAGCTTTCTTT.

This sequence joins TRBV7-2 and TRBJ2-5, with 9 bases aligning to TRBD2. The CDR3 runs 16 residues. Germline CDR1 and CDR2: SGHTA and FQGNSA. V lost 6 bases, J lost 5 bases, and 13 bases stayed unmatched. The CDR3 reads CASSPTGGGAWETQYF. CDR3 in DNA: TGTGCCAGCAGTCCGACGGGCGGGGGGGCCTGGGAGACCCAGTACTTC.

This chain connects TRBV19 to TRBJ2-2; D is unclear. CDR1 LNHDA and CDR2 SQIVND come from the germline V gene (reference sequence). Trimming stripped 5 bases from V and 6 bases from J, with 10 bases between. The CDR3 covers 13 residues. The CDR3 protein is CASSPPPPGELFF. CDR3 in DNA: TGTGCCAGTAGTCCTCCCCCCCCCGGGGAGCTGTTTTTT.

CDR3 sequence: CASSLVHRSANEQYF. CDR3 coding DNA: TGTGCCAGCAGCTTAGTGCACAGGTCAGCGAACGAGCAGTACTTC. The chain carries TRBV7-2 and TRBJ2-7; a possible D gene is TRBD1 (5 bases). CDR1 and CDR2 (germline): SGHTA, FQGNSA. The V end was cut by 1 base, the J end by 5 bases, with 15 bases between. The CDR3 has 15 amino acids.

This clone came up a few times. The rearrangement links TRBV28 to TRBJ1-6; D is unresolved. Trimming pared 3 bases from V and 12 bases from J, leaving 6 bases between. The CDR3 is 11 amino acids. In germline, CDR1 is MDHEN, CDR2 SYDVKM. For the CDR3, the DNA is TGTGCCAGCAGTTTTAGAGGACCCCTCCACTTT. This translates into CASSFRGPLHF.

V usage is TRBV12-3 or TRBV12-4 and J usage is TRBJ1-5; 8 bases are shared with TRBD1. This CDR3 is built from 13 residues. V lost 5 bases to trimming and J lost 7 bases; unmatched junction nucleotides: 4. The CDR3 is CASSLNRGQPQHF. CDR3 DNA sequence: TGTGCCAGCAGTCTGAACAGGGGGCAGCCCCAGCATTTT.

This chain uses TRBV7-9 with TRBJ2-3, with 7 bases identical to TRBD2. CDR3 length: 16 amino acids. V trimming: 5 bases; J trimming: 0 bases; junction bases outside the gene matches: 8. Per germline, CDR1 SEHNR and CDR2 FQNEAQ (reference sequence). This CDR3 reads CASSRGSGESTDTQYF. The CDR3 DNA reads TGTGCCAGCAGCCGGGGGAGCGGGGAAAGCACAGATACGCAGTATTTT.

The V and J genes are TRBV4-1 and TRBJ2-2, with TRBD2 matching 8 bases. Germline assignment: CDR1 MGHRA and CDR2 YSYEKL. This CDR3 is built from 15 residues. Trimming removed 6 bases from V and 1 base from J; junction bases left unmatched: 4. This CDR3 reads CASRNLAGNTGELFF. The CDR3 bases are TGCGCCAGCAGGAACCTAGCGGGGAACACCGGGGAGCTGTTTTTT.